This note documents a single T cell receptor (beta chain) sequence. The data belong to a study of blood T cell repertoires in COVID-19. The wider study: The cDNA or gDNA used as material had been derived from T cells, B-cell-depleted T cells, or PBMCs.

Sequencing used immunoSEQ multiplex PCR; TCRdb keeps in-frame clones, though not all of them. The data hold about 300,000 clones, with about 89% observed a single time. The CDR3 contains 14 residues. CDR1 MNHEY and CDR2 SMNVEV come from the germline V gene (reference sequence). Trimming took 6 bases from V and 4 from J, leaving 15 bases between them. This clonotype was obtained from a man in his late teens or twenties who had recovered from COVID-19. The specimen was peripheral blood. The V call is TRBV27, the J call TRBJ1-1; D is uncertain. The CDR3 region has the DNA TGTGCCAGCAGCAAAAACCCAGGATCCACTGAAGCTTTCTTT. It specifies CASSKNPGSTEAFF.